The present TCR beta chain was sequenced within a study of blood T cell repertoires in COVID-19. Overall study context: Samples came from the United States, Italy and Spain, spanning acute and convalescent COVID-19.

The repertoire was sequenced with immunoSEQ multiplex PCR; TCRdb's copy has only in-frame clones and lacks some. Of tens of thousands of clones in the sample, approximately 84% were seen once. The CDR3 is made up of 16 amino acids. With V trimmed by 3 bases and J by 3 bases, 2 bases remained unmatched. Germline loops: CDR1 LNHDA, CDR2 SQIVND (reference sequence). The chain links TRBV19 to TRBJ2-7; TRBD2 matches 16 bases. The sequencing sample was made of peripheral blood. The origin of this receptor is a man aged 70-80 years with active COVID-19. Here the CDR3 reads CASSMGLAGGNYEQYF. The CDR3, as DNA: TGTGCCAGTAGTATGGGACTAGCGGGAGGGAACTACGAGCAGTACTTC.